This paragraph reports one T cell receptor beta chain. Its specificity is not known. This entry belongs to a study of cytomegalovirus exposure and HLA in healthy donors. Regarding the study as a whole: An analysis that was carried out later associated 17,000 or so TCR beta sequences with HLA alleles at 0.05 false discovery rate.

Primers: 60 Vbeta forward and 13 Jbeta reverse. The method was immunoSEQ multiplex PCR; TCRdb's version includes in-frame clones alone and lacks a portion of them. The sample features about 210,000 clones, with around 0.95% in its top ten. The V gene's germline CDR1 is SNHLY and CDR2 FYNNEI. The CDR3 is made up of 14 amino acids. Trimming took off 3 bases at V and 11 bases at J, with 17 bases between the two ends. This sequence was found in a woman aged 25-40 years in good health and CMV-seropositive. This chain uses TRBV2 with TRBJ1-5, with a weak D call TRBD1 (5 bases). The sequencing input was PBMCs. CDR3 in DNA: TGTGCCAGCAGTGACGGGGGATCCCCGGGAGCCCAGCATTTT. Its protein is CASSDGGSPGAQHF.